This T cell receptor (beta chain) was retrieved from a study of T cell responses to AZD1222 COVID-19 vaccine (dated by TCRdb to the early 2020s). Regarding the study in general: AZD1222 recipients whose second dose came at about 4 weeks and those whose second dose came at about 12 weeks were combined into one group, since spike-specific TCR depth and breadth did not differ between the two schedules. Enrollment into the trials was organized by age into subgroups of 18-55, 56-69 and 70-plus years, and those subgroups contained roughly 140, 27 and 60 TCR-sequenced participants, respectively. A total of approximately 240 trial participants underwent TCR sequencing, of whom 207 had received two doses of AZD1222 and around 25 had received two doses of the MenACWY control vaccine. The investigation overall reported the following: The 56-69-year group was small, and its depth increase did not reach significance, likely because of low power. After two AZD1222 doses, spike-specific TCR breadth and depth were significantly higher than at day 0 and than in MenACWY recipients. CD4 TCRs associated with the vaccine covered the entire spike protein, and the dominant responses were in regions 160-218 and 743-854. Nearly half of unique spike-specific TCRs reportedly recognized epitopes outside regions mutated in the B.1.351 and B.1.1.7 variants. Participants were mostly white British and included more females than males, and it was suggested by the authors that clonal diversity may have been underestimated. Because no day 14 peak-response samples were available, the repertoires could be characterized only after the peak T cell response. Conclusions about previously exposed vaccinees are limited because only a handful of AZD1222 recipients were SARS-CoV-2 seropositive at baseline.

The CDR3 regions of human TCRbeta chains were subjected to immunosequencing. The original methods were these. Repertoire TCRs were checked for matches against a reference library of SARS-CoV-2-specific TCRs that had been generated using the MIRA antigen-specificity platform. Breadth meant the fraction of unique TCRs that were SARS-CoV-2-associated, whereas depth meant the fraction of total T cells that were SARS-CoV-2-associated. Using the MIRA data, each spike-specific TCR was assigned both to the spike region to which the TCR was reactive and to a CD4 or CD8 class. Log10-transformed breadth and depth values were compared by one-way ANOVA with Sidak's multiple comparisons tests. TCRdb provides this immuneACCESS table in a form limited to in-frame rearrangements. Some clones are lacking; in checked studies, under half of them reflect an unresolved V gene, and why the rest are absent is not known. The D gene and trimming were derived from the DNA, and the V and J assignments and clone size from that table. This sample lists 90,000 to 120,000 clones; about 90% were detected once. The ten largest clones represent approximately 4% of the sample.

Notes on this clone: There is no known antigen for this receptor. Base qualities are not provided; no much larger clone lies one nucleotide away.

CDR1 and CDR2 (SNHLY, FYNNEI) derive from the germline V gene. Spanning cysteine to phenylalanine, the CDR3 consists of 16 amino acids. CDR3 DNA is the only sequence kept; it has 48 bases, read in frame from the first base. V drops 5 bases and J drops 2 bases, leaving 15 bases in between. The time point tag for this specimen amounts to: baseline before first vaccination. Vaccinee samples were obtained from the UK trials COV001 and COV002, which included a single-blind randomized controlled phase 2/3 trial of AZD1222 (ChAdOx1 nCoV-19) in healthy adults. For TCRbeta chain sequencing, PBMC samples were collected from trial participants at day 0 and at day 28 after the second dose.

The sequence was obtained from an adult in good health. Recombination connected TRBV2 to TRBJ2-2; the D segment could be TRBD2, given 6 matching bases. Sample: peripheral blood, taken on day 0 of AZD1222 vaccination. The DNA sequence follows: TGTGCCAGCAGTCTCGAGGGACTTTCAAACACCGGGGAGCTGTTTTTT. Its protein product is CASSLEGLSNTGELFF.